Following are 26 T cell receptor beta chains from one sample sequenced in a study of vaccination and CD4 T cells after COVID-19. Sequencing of DNA taken from cultured CD4+ T cells relied on the Oncomine TCR Beta short-read assay. TCRdb used MiXCR to reprocess the PCR reads, holding one entry per CDR3 protein. This table has 9,500 to 15,000 distinct CDR3 sequences, approximately 50% appearing once. The treatment was: roughly nine-day PBMC culture with coronavirus spike peptide pools or control peptides (ViraFEST assay). These receptors have no known antigen. The sequencing input was CD4+ T cells from blood, cultured in vitro. The source is a human donor who had recovered from COVID-19.

This chain uses TRBV10-3 with TRBJ2-5, with 14 positions matching TRBD2. Per the germline V gene, CDR1 is ENHRY and CDR2 is SYGVKD. This CDR3 is 16 amino acids long. V trimming: 6 bases; J trimming: 5 bases; junction bases outside the gene matches: 8. The CDR3 loop is CAIRPGLAGVAETQYF. The CDR3 DNA sequence: TGTGCCATCAGACCGGGACTAGCGGGAGTAGCGGAGACCCAGTACTTC.

The chain links TRBV6-1 to TRBJ1-3; D not certain. The germline V gene has CDR1 MNHNS and CDR2 SASEGT. This CDR3 spans 14 amino acids. Trimming stripped 5 bases from V and 0 bases from J, with 8 bases between. The DNA for the CDR3 is TGTGCCAGCAGTCCACGGTTCTCTGGAAACACCATATATTTT. Its protein product is CASSPRFSGNTIYF.

This clonotype was picked up a small number of times. This chain connects TRBV6-5 to TRBJ1-6, with 10 nucleotides matching TRBD1. V lost 2 bases, J lost 5 bases, and 3 bases stayed unmatched. This CDR3 region has 16 residues. In germline, CDR1 is MNHEY, CDR2 SVGAGI. CDR3 sequence reads: CASSYPGQGNNSPLHF. CDR3 bases: TGTGCCAGCAGTTACCCGGGACAGGGGAATAATTCACCCCTCCACTTT.

The V gene is TRBV27, the J gene TRBJ2-5, with TRBD1 matching over 8 bases. The J segment lost 2 bases and the V segment lost 5 bases, leaving 7 bases of the junction unmatched. The CDR3 runs to 15 residues. Per germline, CDR1 MNHEY and CDR2 SMNVEV (reference sequence). This CDR3 is CASSPRTGKQETQYF. The CDR3 DNA reads as TGTGCCAGCAGTCCCCGGACAGGGAAACAAGAGACCCAGTACTTC.

The sample holds one count of this clonotype. This rearrangement joins TRBV27 to TRBJ2-2; 12 bases map to TRBD2. V lost 7 bases, J lost 6 bases, and 6 bases stayed unmatched. The CDR3 has 15 amino acids. Germline V gene sequence: CDR1 MNHEY, CDR2 SMNVEV (reference sequence). The DNA of the CDR3 is TGTGCCAGCACCCCGGCTAGCGGGAGGGCCGGGGAGCTGTTTTTT. This sequence encodes CASTPASGRAGELFF.

This chain connects TRBV5-4 to TRBJ2-5, with D perhaps TRBD1 or TRBD2 (6 bases each). The V and J ends lost 4 bases and 1 base respectively, with 8 bases between them. Germline V gene lookup returns CDR1 SGHNT and CDR2 YYREEE (reference sequence). The CDR3 spans 13 residues. The CDR3 sequence: CASSRGAQETQYF. The DNA of the CDR3 is TGTGCCAGCAGCAGGGGGGCCCAAGAGACCCAGTACTTC. The entire variable domain, with the rest obtained from reference TRBV5-4 and TRBJ2-5, is as follows: ETGVTQSPTHLIKTRGQQVTLRCSSQSGHNTVSWYQQALGQGPQFIFQYYREEENGRGNFPPRFSGLQFPNYSSELNVNALELDDSALYLCASSRGAQETQYFGPGTRLLVL.

This rearrangement joins TRBV2 to TRBJ1-1, with 8 bases lining up with TRBD1. Germline V gene data show CDR1 as SNHLY and CDR2 as FYNNEI. CDR3 length: 13 residues. The junction had 6 bases not matched to a gene; V was cut back by 11 bases and J by 1 base. The CDR3 protein is CAVQGARNTEAFF. The CDR3 DNA follows: TGTGCCGTTCAGGGGGCGAGGAACACTGAAGCTTTCTTT.

The V and J genes are TRBV6-1 and TRBJ1-2, with D maybe TRBD1 (5 bases). Trimming stripped 7 bases from V and 7 bases from J, with 16 bases between. The CDR3 covers 13 residues. Germline V lookup: CDR1 MNHNS, CDR2 SASEGT. Here the CDR3 DNA reads TGTGCCAGCACCGAAATTGGGGCTAGTGGCTACACCTTC. Encoded protein: CASTEIGASGYTF.

The rearrangement uses TRBV10-3 and TRBJ1-2, with 7 bases lining up with TRBD1. Germline V gives CDR1 ENHRY, CDR2 SYGVKD. This CDR3 comprises 13 residues. V shed 10 bases and J 4 bases; nucleotides not matched to a gene: 9. CDR3 nucleotides: TGTGCCACTAACAGGGGCGGAGGCTATGGCTACACCTTC. Translating gives CATNRGGGYGYTF.

This clonotype was found a few times. The V call is TRBV7-3, the J call TRBJ2-6; D is ambiguous. The CDR3 extends over 17 amino acids. Germline lookup yields CDR1 SGHTA and CDR2 FQGTGA. Trimming removed 5 bases from V and 0 bases from J, with 14 bases in between. CDR3 in amino acids: CASSKTVTSSGANVLTF. The CDR3 DNA follows: TGTGCCAGCAGCAAAACTGTTACGAGCTCTGGGGCCAACGTCCTGACTTTC.

The CDR3 protein is CASSLARRSSGNTIYF. For the CDR3, the DNA is TGTGCCAGCAGCTTAGCGCGGAGGAGCTCTGGAAACACCATATATTTT. The rearrangement joins TRBV7-8 to TRBJ1-3; D uncertain. This CDR3 is 16 amino acids long. V was cut by 0 bases and J by 0 bases, with 9 bases left in between. Germline CDR1 is SGHVS and CDR2 is FQNEAQ.

The CDR3 nucleotides read TGTGCCATCAGTGCGGGAGATACCACCTACGAGCAGTACTTC. This sequence encodes CAISAGDTTYEQYF. The V call is TRBV10-3, the J call TRBJ2-7, with D perhaps TRBD2 (6 bases). The V and J ends lost 4 bases and 2 bases respectively, with 12 bases between them. Per the germline V gene, CDR1 is ENHRY and CDR2 is SYGVKD. The CDR3 consists of 14 residues.

The chain carries TRBV19 and TRBJ2-7; D is perhaps TRBD1 (5 bases). Germline CDR1 is LNHDA and CDR2 is SQIVND (reference sequence). V lost 2 bases to trimming and J lost 7 bases, with 15 bases between them. This CDR3 spans 14 amino acids. CDR3 coding DNA: TGTGCCAGTAGTATACAGACAGAAATGGGGGAGCAGTACTTC. Protein product: CASSIQTEMGEQYF.

This chain connects TRBV20-1 to TRBJ2-7, with D tentatively TRBD2 (5 bases). Per the germline V gene, CDR1 is DFQATT and CDR2 is SNEGSKA (reference sequence). The CDR3 length is 14 residues. The V end was cut by 4 bases, the J end by 1 base, with 14 bases between. CDR3 sequence reads: CSAKNVGVSYEQYF. CDR3 sequence (DNA): TGCAGTGCTAAGAATGTCGGGGTGTCCTACGAGCAGTACTTC.

This rearrangement joins TRBV7-9 to TRBJ2-5; D not resolved. Germline V gene data show CDR1 as SEHNR and CDR2 as FQNEAQ (reference sequence). V was pared by 5 bases and J by 5 bases, with 18 bases between. The CDR3 extends over 15 amino acids. This CDR3 reads CASSPWGALRETQYF. DNA for the CDR3: TGTGCCAGCAGCCCCTGGGGTGCTCTCCGGGAGACCCAGTACTTC. The full variable domain, rest sourced from reference TRBV7-9 and TRBJ2-5, is DTGVSQNPRHKITKRGQNVTFRCDPISEHNRLYWYRQTLGQGPEFLTYFQNEAQLEKSRLLSDRFSAERPKGSFSTLEIQRTEQGDSAMYLCASSPWGALRETQYFGPGTRLLVL.

Comments on this clonotype: The junction and the germline gene differ at one end; a read error may be behind it. The V gene is TRBV7-8, the J gene TRBJ2-7, with 10 bases fitting TRBD1. The CDR3 spans 15 residues. Germline-derived CDR1 and CDR2 are SGHVS and FQNEAQ. The CDR3 loop is CTSRDRRTGGYEQYF. CDR3 bases: TGTACCAGCAGAGACCGCAGGACAGGGGGTTACGAGCAGTACTTC.

This clonotype appeared a few times. The chain recombines TRBV6-5 with TRBJ2-7; perhaps D is TRBD1 or TRBD2 (5 bases each). The germline CDR1 and CDR2 sequences are MNHEY and SVGAGI. Trimming cost V 4 bases and J 2 bases, with 12 bases left between them. This CDR3 contains 14 residues. As DNA, the CDR3 is TGTGCCAGCAGTTCCCCGGGACGGACCTACGAGCAGTACTTC. Translated, it gives CASSSPGRTYEQYF.

This clonotype has just one count. This sequence joins TRBV20-1 and TRBJ2-1; TRBD2 aligns across 11 bases. The V gene's germline CDR1 is DFQATT and CDR2 SNEGSKA (reference sequence). This CDR3 has 16 residues. The junction had 7 bases not matched to a gene; V was cut back by 3 bases and J by 3 bases. Here the CDR3 reads CSASDPLAGDYNEQFF. The CDR3 region has the DNA TGCAGTGCTAGTGACCCACTAGCGGGAGACTACAATGAGCAGTTCTTC.

This clonotype was seen more than once but under ten times. The rearrangement joins TRBV7-2 to TRBJ1-2; D is possibly TRBD1 (6 bases). The CDR3 loop spans 14 amino acids. Trimming removed 5 bases at V and 5 bases at J, with 15 bases between. Germline assignment: CDR1 SGHTA and CDR2 FQGNSA. The CDR3 sequence is CASSLDGTQYGYTF. The DNA for the CDR3 is TGTGCCAGCAGCCTCGACGGGACACAATATGGCTACACCTTC.

The chain has TRBV20-1 and TRBJ1-5, with D possibly TRBD1 on 6 matching bases. The V end was cut by 4 bases, the J end by 5 bases, with 12 bases between. CDR1 and CDR2 (germline): DFQATT, SNEGSKA (reference sequence). The CDR3 length is 13 residues. The CDR3 spells CSAKRGEDQPQHF. CDR3 sequence (DNA): TGCAGTGCTAAGAGGGGGGAAGATCAGCCCCAGCATTTT.

DNA for the CDR3: TGTGCCAGCTCACCACCCCCTGGAGAGACCCAGTACTTC. This gives the protein CASSPPPGETQYF. The rearrangement links TRBV18 to TRBJ2-5; D gene ambiguous. The germline gives CDR1 KGHSH, CDR2 LQKENI. This CDR3 contains 13 residues. V lost 0 bases and J 4 bases, leaving 6 bases between the germline ends.

This clonotype occurred a few times. The rearrangement joins TRBV29-1 to TRBJ2-3, with D hard to call. Trimming pared 4 bases from V and 5 bases from J, leaving 13 bases between. The CDR3 is 13 amino acids. Germline values: CDR1 SQVTM, CDR2 ANQGSEA. The CDR3 DNA follows: TGCAGCGTTGCCCCTCTTGTTCAAGATACGCAGTATTTT. It yields the protein CSVAPLVQDTQYF.

This clonotype was seen a few times. Sequence at one end of the junction differs from germline and may be a read error. The chain uses TRBV5-3 and TRBJ2-5; D perhaps matches TRBD2 (5 bases). TRBV5-3 is reported as an ORF; its role is uncertain. The CDR3 extends over 15 amino acids. As DNA, the CDR3 is TGTGCCAGAACCTTGAGCGGCGGTACACAAGAGACCCAGTACTTC. This gives the protein CARTLSGGTQETQYF.

DNA of the CDR3: TGTGCCAGCCAGGGGACTAGGATTCACGAGCAGTACTTC. Amino acid sequence: CASQGTRIHEQYF. The chain has TRBV6-2 or TRBV6-3 and TRBJ2-7; TRBD2 matches at 8 bases. J gave up 5 bases and V 8 bases, and 8 bases lay outside the gene matches. Germline-derived CDR1 and CDR2 are MNHEY and SVGEGT. CDR3 length equals 13 residues.

This chain joins TRBV7-2 and TRBJ2-7, with D uncertain. Trimming left V 4 bases short and J 2 bases short, with 6 bases between. The CDR3 runs to 12 residues. Germline V CDR1 and CDR2: SGHTA, FQGNSA. The CDR3 is CASSSVPYEQYF. The CDR3, as DNA: TGTGCCAGCAGCTCGGTCCCCTACGAGCAGTACTTC.

This clonotype was picked up one time. The chain joins TRBV6-1 to TRBJ1-1; D remains unclear. The CDR3 is 12 amino acids. Germline-derived CDR1 and CDR2 are MNHNS and SASEGT. The V gene lost 10 bases and the J gene lost 3 bases, with 12 bases spanning the gap. The CDR3 here is CATRLMDTEAFF. In DNA, the CDR3 is TGTGCCACCCGGCTCATGGACACTGAAGCTTTCTTT.